This T cell receptor (beta chain) was captured in a study of technical replicates of blood from a handful of donors. This CDR3 has 12 amino acids. The V gene lost 3 bases and the J gene lost 6 bases, with 8 bases spanning the gap. The germline gives CDR1 SQVTM, CDR2 ANQGSEA. Sequenced by immunoSEQ multiplex PCR; TCRdb stores in-frame clones only, minus some. The sample has 98,000 or so clones; approximately 94% are singletons. Sequenced sample: T cells isolated from PBMCs. This receptor was taken from a human donor in good health. V and J are TRBV29-1 and TRBJ2-2, with a tentative D call TRBD1 (6 bases). As DNA, the CDR3 is TGCAGCGTTGAGGGGGCAGCCGGGGAGCTGTTTTTT. Protein product: CSVEGAAGELFF.